The present T cell receptor beta chain was sequenced within a study of Tregs in tolerant kidney transplant recipients. The study, taken as a whole, reports: Findings come from small patient numbers and require larger validation. For some patients, primers changed over time, blocking nucleotide-level comparison. In tolerant patients, donor-specific Tregs outgrew total Tregs, suggesting antigen-driven expansion.

Related graft donors supplied nonmyeloablative bone marrow transplants, and mixed chimerism was transient. Some clones are missing from TCRdb's copy, which holds only in-frame ones; the method was immunoSEQ multiplex PCR. This repertoire includes roughly 2,400 clones. Of note for this clone: Its antigen is currently unknown. The read terminates 3 residues before the CDR3 end, so the remaining end is supplied by the germline J gene.

CDR1 is MNHNS, CDR2 SASEGT, per germline. The junction had 8 bases not matched to a gene; V was cut back by 4 bases and J by 6 bases. The CDR3 is 15 amino acids. The sequence came from a human patient who received a combined kidney and bone marrow transplant. Some T cells may trace back to the graft donor. V and J are TRBV6-1 and TRBJ2-3; 9 bases line up with TRBD1. Sequenced material: CD8+ T cells from blood (PBMCs), taken 6 months after the transplant. The CDR3 sequence: CASSGTGTGMDTQYF. The CDR3 DNA, read in part, is TGTGCCAGCAGTGGTACCGGGACAGGGATGGATACG.